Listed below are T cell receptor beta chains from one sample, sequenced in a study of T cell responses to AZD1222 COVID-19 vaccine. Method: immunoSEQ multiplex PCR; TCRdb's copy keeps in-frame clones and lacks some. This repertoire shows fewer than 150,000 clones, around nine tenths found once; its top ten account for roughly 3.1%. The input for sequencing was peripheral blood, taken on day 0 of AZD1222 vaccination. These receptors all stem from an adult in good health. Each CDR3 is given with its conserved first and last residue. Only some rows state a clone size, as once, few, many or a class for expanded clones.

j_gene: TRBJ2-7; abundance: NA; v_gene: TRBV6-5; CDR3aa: CASSYFRQGYEQYF
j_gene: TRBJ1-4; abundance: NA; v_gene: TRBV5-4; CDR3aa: CASSWSPGPNEKLFF
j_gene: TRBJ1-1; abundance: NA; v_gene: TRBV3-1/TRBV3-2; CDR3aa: CASSRRGGAEAFF
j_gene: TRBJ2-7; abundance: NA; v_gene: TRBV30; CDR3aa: CAWRLPGRDYEQYF
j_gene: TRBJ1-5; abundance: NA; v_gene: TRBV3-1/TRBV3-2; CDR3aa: CASSHMGAQPQHF
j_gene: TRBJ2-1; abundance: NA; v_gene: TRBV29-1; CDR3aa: CSVNGGTYNEQFF
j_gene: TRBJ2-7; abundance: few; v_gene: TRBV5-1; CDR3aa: CASSSRLGLPPYEQYF
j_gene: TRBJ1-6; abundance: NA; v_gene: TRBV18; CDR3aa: CASSPLGTVDSPLHF
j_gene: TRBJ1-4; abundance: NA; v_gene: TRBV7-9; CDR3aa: CASSLGRYGTGGEEKLFF
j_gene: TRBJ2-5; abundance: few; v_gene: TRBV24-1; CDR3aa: CATALGARIPPEETQYF
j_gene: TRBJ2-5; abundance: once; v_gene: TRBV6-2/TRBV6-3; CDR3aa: CASSEHGETQYF
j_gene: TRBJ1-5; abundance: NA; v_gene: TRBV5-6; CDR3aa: CASSFVGDQPQHF
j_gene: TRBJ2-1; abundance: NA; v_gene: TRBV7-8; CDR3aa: CASSLGLAGGRGNEQFF
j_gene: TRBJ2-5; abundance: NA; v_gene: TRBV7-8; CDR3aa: CASSFGETQYF
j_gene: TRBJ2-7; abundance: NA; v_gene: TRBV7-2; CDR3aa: CASSLLPSRSSYEQYF
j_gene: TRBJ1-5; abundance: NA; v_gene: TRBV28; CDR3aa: CASSSQGRPNQPQHF
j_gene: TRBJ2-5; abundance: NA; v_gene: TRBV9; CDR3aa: CASSRTADRETQYF
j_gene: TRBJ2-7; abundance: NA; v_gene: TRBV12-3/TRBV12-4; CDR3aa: CASRAGRGYEQYF
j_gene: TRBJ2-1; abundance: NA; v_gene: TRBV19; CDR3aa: CASEGGYNEQFF
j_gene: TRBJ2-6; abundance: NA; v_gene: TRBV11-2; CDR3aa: CASSFERGFSGANVLTF
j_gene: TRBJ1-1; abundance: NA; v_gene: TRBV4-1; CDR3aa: CASSHREPNTEAFF
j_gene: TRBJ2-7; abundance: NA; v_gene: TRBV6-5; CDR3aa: CASSSLGEQYF
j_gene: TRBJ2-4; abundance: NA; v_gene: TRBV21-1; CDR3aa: CASSLAGEAKNIQYF
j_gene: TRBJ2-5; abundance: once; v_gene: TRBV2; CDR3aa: CAAGRGTYEIQETQYF
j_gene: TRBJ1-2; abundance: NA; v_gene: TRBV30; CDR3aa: CAWSIMAARIGYTF
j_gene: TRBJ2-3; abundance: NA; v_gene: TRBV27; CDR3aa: CASSLSIGRGGTDTQYF
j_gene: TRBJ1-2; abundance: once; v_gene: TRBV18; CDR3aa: CASSRTENYGYTF
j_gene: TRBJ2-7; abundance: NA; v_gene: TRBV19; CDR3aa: CASSIGGTRHNYEQYF
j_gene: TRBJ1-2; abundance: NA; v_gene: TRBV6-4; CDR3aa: CASSGGPGEEYGYTF
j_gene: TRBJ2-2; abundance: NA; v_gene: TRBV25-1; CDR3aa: CASTQGEGHNTGELFF
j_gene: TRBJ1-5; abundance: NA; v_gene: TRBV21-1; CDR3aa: CASSKPGGRPQHF
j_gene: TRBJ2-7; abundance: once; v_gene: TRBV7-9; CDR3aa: CAGGRGSYEQYF
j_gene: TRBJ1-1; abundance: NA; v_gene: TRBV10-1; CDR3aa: CATEGQGIIWDTEAFF
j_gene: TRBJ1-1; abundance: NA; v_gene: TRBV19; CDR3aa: CASRLNSITFF
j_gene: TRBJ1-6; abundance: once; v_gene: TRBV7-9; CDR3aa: CASSLRPTTSYNSPLHF
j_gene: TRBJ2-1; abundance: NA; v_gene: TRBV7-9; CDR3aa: CASSPGTSGYNEQFF
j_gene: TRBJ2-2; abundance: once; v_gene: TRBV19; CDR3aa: CASYRGTMAGELFF
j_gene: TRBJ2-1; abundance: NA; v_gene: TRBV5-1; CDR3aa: CASNSYRGQDNEQFF
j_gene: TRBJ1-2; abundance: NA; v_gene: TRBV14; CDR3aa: CASSQFGQGYGYTF
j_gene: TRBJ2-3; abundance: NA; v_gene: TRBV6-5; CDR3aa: CASSYSGLAGGDTQYF
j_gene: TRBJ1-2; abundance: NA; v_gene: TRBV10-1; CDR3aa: CASSDWGVQGKANYGYTF
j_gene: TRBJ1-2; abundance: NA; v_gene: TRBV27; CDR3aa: CASSRTPDSPYGYTF
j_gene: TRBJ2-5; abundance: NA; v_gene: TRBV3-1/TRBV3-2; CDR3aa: CASSPPSGTQYF
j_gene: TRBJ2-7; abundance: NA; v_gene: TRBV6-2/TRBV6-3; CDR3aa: CASSRNPTSGRTIREQYF
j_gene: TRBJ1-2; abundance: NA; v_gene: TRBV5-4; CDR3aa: CASSPGRQGGYTF
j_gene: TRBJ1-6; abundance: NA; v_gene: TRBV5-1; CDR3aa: CATRPEQGGSPLHF
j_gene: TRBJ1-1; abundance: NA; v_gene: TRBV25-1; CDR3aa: CASSELSGNTEAFF
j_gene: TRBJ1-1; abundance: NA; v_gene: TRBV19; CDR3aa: CASSHSGTANTEAFF
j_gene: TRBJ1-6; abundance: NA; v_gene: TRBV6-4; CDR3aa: CASSQTLQGTLHF
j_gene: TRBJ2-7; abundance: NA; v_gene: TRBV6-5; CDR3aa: CASSPPSGGSYEQYF
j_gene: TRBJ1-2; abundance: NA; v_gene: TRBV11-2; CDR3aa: CASSQTGDYGYTF
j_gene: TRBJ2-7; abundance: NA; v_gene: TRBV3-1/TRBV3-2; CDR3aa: CASSSLTSGQYF
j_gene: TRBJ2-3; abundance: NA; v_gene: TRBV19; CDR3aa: CASSIVFTGGHPTDTQYF
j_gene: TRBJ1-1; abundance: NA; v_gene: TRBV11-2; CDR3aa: CASSPLVKTEAFF